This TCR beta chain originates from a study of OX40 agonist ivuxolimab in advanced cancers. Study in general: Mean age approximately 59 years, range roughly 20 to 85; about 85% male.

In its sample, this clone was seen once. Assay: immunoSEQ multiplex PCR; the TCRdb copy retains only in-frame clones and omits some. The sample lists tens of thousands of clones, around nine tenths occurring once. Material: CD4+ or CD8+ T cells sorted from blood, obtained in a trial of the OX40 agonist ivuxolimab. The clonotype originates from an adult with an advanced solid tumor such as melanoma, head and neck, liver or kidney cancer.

CDR3 in amino acids: CASSPSGGKQYF. Here the CDR3 DNA reads TGTGCCAGTAGTCCCTCTGGGGGCAAGCAGTACTTC. This chain links TRBV19 with TRBJ2-7; weak D call: TRBD1 (6 bases). Between the trimmed V and J ends, which lost 5 bases and 8 bases, there was a span of 13 bases. This CDR3 region has 12 residues. Germline-derived CDR1 and CDR2 are LNHDA and SQIVND (reference sequence).